These 22 T cell receptor beta chains were all obtained from the same sample, sequenced in a study of blood T cell repertoires in COVID-19. The data were produced by immunoSEQ multiplex PCR, yet TCRdb's version contains in-frame clones alone and is incomplete. The repertoire holds over 200,000 clones, with around 90% as singletons. Sequenced sample: PBMCs or T cells enriched from blood (not recorded which). The source of these receptors is a woman in her 30s who had been exposed to COVID-19.

This clone was observed a single time. The chain joins TRBV10-3 to TRBJ2-1; D might be TRBD1 (6 bases). Trimming removed 10 bases from V and 6 bases from J, with 16 bases in between. The CDR3 sequence is 13 residues long. Germline assignment: CDR1 ENHRY and CDR2 SYGVKD. For the CDR3, the DNA is TGTGCCACACAGACAGGCAGAGTCAATGAGCAGTTCTTC. Its translation is CATQTGRVNEQFF.

The J gene is TRBJ2-6, the V gene TRBV11-2; TRBD1 aligns across 10 bases. From germline, CDR1 is SGHAT and CDR2 FQNNGV. The CDR3 is made up of 17 amino acids. With V trimmed by 5 bases and J by 1 base, 5 bases remained unmatched. Here the CDR3 reads CASSHRDRGSGANVLTF. CDR3 sequence (DNA): TGTGCCAGCAGCCACCGGGACAGGGGTTCTGGGGCCAACGTCCTGACTTTC.

The V call is TRBV28, the J call TRBJ2-3; no firm D call. The CDR3 runs to 15 residues. The V and J ends lost 4 bases and 0 bases respectively, with 11 bases between them. Germline CDR1 and CDR2: MDHEN and SYDVKM. CDR3 protein: CASSWAGASTDTQYF. CDR3 bases: TGTGCCAGCAGTTGGGCTGGTGCTAGCACAGATACGCAGTATTTT.

Only a few counts were recorded for this clone. The V call is TRBV18, the J call TRBJ2-1, with D perhaps TRBD1 (5 bases). CDR3 length: 16 amino acids. Germline loops: CDR1 KGHSH, CDR2 LQKENI. Trimming cost V 1 base and J 0 bases, with 10 bases left between them. The CDR3 DNA reads TGTGCCAGCTCACCACGACAGATAAGCTCCTACAATGAGCAGTTCTTC. Protein product: CASSPRQISSYNEQFF.

The V gene is TRBV5-4, the J gene TRBJ1-1, with D possibly TRBD1 on 5 matching bases. Trimming cost V 0 bases and J 7 bases, with 10 bases left between them. The CDR3 consists of 13 residues. Per germline, CDR1 SGHNT and CDR2 YYREEE (reference sequence). The CDR3 loop reads CASSLAKGNEAFF. The CDR3 DNA reads as TGTGCCAGCAGCTTGGCCAAGGGGAATGAAGCTTTCTTT. Full variable domain (missing parts from reference TRBV5-4 and TRBJ1-1): ETGVTQSPTHLIKTRGQQVTLRCSSQSGHNTVSWYQQALGQGPQFIFQYYREEENGRGNFPPRFSGLQFPNYSSELNVNALELDDSALYLCASSLAKGNEAFFGQGTRLTVV.

The chain couples TRBV2 to TRBJ1-5, with TRBD1 as a possible D gene (6 bases). The CDR3 totals 15 residues. CDR1 is SNHLY and CDR2 is FYNNEI in the germline V gene. V lost 6 bases to trimming and J lost 2 bases, with 14 bases between them. CDR3 in amino acids: CASRAEQGRNQPQHF. The CDR3 region has the DNA TGTGCCAGCAGGGCCGAACAGGGTCGCAATCAGCCCCAGCATTTT.

A remark on this clone: In the same sample, other DNA sequences code for this CDR3. The chain carries TRBV5-1 and TRBJ2-7; 9 positions match TRBD2. Germline CDR1 is SGHRS and CDR2 is YFSETQ. V shed 2 bases and J 3 bases; nucleotides not matched to a gene: 3. There are 14 residues in the CDR3. The CDR3 reads CASSFSGSGYEQYF. The CDR3 DNA is TGCGCCAGCAGCTTTAGCGGGAGTGGCTACGAGCAGTACTTC.

The V and J genes are TRBV30 and TRBJ2-7; D remains unclear. Trimming removed 2 bases from V and 2 bases from J, with 7 bases in between. In germline, CDR1 is GTSNPN, CDR2 SVGIG (reference sequence). There are 12 residues in the CDR3. The CDR3 DNA reads as TGTGCCTGGAGTTACTCGACCTACGAGCAGTACTTC. Translating it yields CAWSYSTYEQYF.

The gene calls are TRBV10-2 and TRBJ1-2; D ambiguous. The germline V and J ends were trimmed by 4 bases and 4 bases, with 13 bases remaining between them. This CDR3 has 14 amino acids. CDR1 and CDR2 (germline): WSHSY, SAAADI. CDR3 protein: CASSVGGPSYGYTF. The CDR3 nucleotides read TGCGCCAGCAGTGTTGGAGGCCCTTCCTATGGCTACACCTTC.

The chain has TRBV5-6 and TRBJ2-2; 8 nucleotides align to TRBD1. Per germline, CDR1 SGHDT and CDR2 YYEEEE. The ends lost 7 bases at V and 2 bases at J; junction bases unmatched: 7. The CDR3 has 15 amino acids. The DNA for the CDR3 is TGTGCCAGCGACCGACAGGGGATAAACACCGGGGAGCTGTTTTTT. This encodes CASDRQGINTGELFF.

The V gene is TRBV9, the J gene TRBJ2-1; D is perhaps TRBD1 (5 bases). V lost 4 bases and J 4 bases, leaving 9 bases between the germline ends. Germline CDR1 is SGDLS and CDR2 is YYNGEE. This CDR3 is built from 13 residues. The DNA for the CDR3 is TGTGCCAGCAGCACAGGACGGTACAATGAGCAGTTCTTC. Translation: CASSTGRYNEQFF.

This clone has just a few counts. The chain links TRBV5-6 to TRBJ1-3; the D is unclear. The CDR3 length is 16 residues. Trimming removed 0 bases at V and 0 bases at J, with 10 bases between. In germline, CDR1 is SGHDT, CDR2 YYEEEE. CDR3 sequence: CASSLVHEGSGNTIYF. CDR3 DNA sequence: TGTGCCAGCAGCTTGGTCCATGAGGGCTCTGGAAACACCATATATTTT.

The CDR3 bases are TGTGCCAGCAGTGCCCGCAGGGAAGCTTACACTAATGAAAAACTGTTTTTT. It specifies CASSARREAYTNEKLFF. The rearrangement links TRBV6-1 to TRBJ1-4; weak D call: TRBD1 (5 bases). V dropped 4 bases and J dropped 2 bases, with 17 bases sitting between them. The CDR3 loop spans 17 amino acids. The V gene's germline CDR1 is MNHNS and CDR2 SASEGT.

The chain couples TRBV30 to TRBJ1-2, with D possibly matching TRBD1 (6 bases). This CDR3 is built from 13 residues. Deletions cut 3 bases from V and 7 bases from J, with 15 bases between. CDR1 is GTSNPN and CDR2 is SVGIG in the germline V gene (reference sequence). CDR3 sequence (DNA): TGTGCCTGGAGGCTAGTGACAGGAGGTGGCTACACCTTC. It codes for CAWRLVTGGGYTF.

The chain recombines TRBV6-6 with TRBJ1-1, with a possible D match to TRBD1 (5 bases). The ends were cut back, 6 bases at V and 0 bases at J, with 20 bases in the middle. Germline V gene data show CDR1 as MNHNY and CDR2 as SVGAGI (reference sequence). This CDR3 has 17 residues. CDR3 region: CASSRPGSEWVNTEAFF. The CDR3 coding sequence is TGTGCCAGCAGCCGACCAGGGTCGGAATGGGTGAACACTGAAGCTTTCTTT.

The chain employs TRBV10-3 and TRBJ1-2; D is possibly TRBD1 (5 bases). Trimming took off 4 bases at V and 5 bases at J, with 11 bases between the two ends. CDR1 is ENHRY, CDR2 SYGVKD, per germline. This CDR3 comprises 13 residues. The CDR3 spells CAISVLGGYGYTF. DNA of the CDR3: TGTGCCATCAGTGTCTTGGGGGGTTATGGCTACACCTTC.

The chain is built from TRBV5-4 and TRBJ2-5, with D possibly TRBD2 on 5 matching bases. Deletions cut 0 bases from V and 4 bases from J, with 16 bases between. The germline V gene encodes CDR1 SGHNT and CDR2 YYREEE (reference sequence). The CDR3 is 16 residues long. DNA of the CDR3: TGTGCCAGCAGCTTGGTAAGCGCCCCGGCGGGAGAGACCCAGTACTTC. Translated, it gives CASSLVSAPAGETQYF.

The chain joins TRBV2 to TRBJ2-3; 8 nucleotides agree with TRBD2. Germline CDR1 reads SNHLY; CDR2 reads FYNNEI. J lost 2 bases, V lost 3 bases, and 7 bases had no gene match. The CDR3 runs 16 residues. The CDR3 nucleotides are TGTGCCAGCAGTGATCCGGCGGGAGGCAACACAGATACGCAGTATTTT. It yields the protein CASSDPAGGNTDTQYF. The full variable domain, in which reference TRBV2 and TRBJ2-3 provide the parts outside the CDR3, is EPEVTQTPSHQVTQMGQEVILRCVPISNHLYFYWYRQILGQKVEFLVSFYNNEISEKSEIFDDQFSVERPDGSNFTLKIRSTKLEDSAMYFCASSDPAGGNTDTQYFGPGTRLTVL.

A few counts support this clone. The V call is TRBV11-3, the J call TRBJ2-1; 9 positions agree with TRBD2. Germline lookup yields CDR1 SGHNT and CDR2 YENEEA. Losses at the gene ends were 0 bases for V and 4 bases for J; bases not matched to a gene: 4. CDR3 length: 16 amino acids. The CDR3 is CASSLEGLAGYNEQFF. Here the CDR3 DNA reads TGTGCCAGCAGCTTAGAGGGTCTAGCGGGATACAATGAGCAGTTCTTC.

The rearrangement links TRBV4-1 to TRBJ2-7; maybe TRBD2 (6 bases). The V end lost 4 bases, the J end lost 5 bases, and 12 bases lay between the germline ends. Germline V CDR1 and CDR2: MGHRA, YSYEKL. The CDR3 consists of 13 residues. The CDR3 nucleotides read TGCGCCAGCAGCCCCGGGACTCCCAACGAGCAGTACTTC. It encodes CASSPGTPNEQYF.

The chain employs TRBV30 and TRBJ1-4; 7 nucleotides match TRBD1. Trimming at V came to 0 bases and at J to 5 bases, leaving 3 bases not matched to a gene. This CDR3 is 14 amino acids long. Germline V gene data show CDR1 as GTSNPN and CDR2 as SVGIG (reference sequence). CDR3 in amino acids: CAWSVWDRNEKLFF. The CDR3 nucleotides read TGTGCCTGGAGTGTTTGGGACAGAAATGAAAAACTGTTTTTT.

This chain connects TRBV3-1 (or the pseudogene TRBV3-2) to TRBJ1-5; 8 bases line up with TRBD1. Losses at the gene ends were 5 bases for V and 0 bases for J; bases not matched to a gene: 3. This CDR3 is built from 15 residues. Germline V gives CDR1 LGHDT, CDR2 YNNKEL (reference sequence). CDR3: CASSSDRGSNQPQHF. DNA of the CDR3: TGTGCCAGCAGCTCCGACAGGGGTAGCAATCAGCCCCAGCATTTT.